A single sample gave rise to the 6 T cell receptor beta chains below, sequenced in a study of radiotherapy plus CTLA-4 blockade in lung cancer. The table came from immunoSEQ multiplex PCR; TCRdb's copy has only in-frame clones and leaves some out. This sample has roughly 50,000 clones, with roughly 84% found just once. The sequencing used peripheral blood, collected from a patient treated with radiotherapy plus ipilimumab. These receptors all come from a human donor with non-small cell lung cancer whose response to radiotherapy plus ipilimumab could not be evaluated.

V is TRBV18 and J is TRBJ2-1; no definite D call. This CDR3 is 14 amino acids long. Trimming took off 5 bases at V and 5 bases at J, with 13 bases between the two ends. The V gene's germline CDR1 is KGHSH and CDR2 LQKENI. This CDR3 reads CASSSNTPDNEQFF. The CDR3 DNA reads as TGTGCCAGCTCATCCAACACCCCAGACAATGAGCAGTTCTTC.

Concerning this clone: This same CDR3 is encoded by further DNA sequences in the sample. CDR3 residues: CASSPPTGGGEQYF. The CDR3 DNA sequence: TGTGCCAGCTCACCACCGACAGGGGGGGGCGAGCAGTACTTC. V gene TRBV18 combines with J gene TRBJ2-7; the match to TRBD1 covers 9 bases. The J segment lost 6 bases and the V segment lost 0 bases, leaving 3 bases of the junction unmatched. Germline V lookup: CDR1 KGHSH, CDR2 LQKENI. The CDR3 has 14 residues.

This clone was seen once. The germline gene is not matched at one end of the junction; a read error may be the cause. CDR3 region: CAGSRDRSNQPQHF. Here the CDR3 DNA reads TGTGCCGGCAGCCGGGATCGGAGCAATCAGCCCCAGCATTTT. The chain employs TRBV7-8 and TRBJ1-5; unclear D gene. The CDR3 has 14 amino acids. Germline CDR1 reads SGHVS; CDR2 reads FQNEAQ.

The chain links TRBV6-1 to TRBJ2-7, with D tentatively TRBD2 (5 bases). Germline loops: CDR1 MNHNS, CDR2 SASEGT. V shed 7 bases and J shed 3 bases, with 16 bases lying between them. The CDR3 totals 14 residues. CDR3 DNA sequence: TGTGCCAGCAAGCGGCAGGACGTGGGCTACGAGCAGTACTTC. It codes for CASKRQDVGYEQYF.

The chain combines TRBV6-6 with TRBJ2-1; 10 bases are a match to TRBD2. In germline, CDR1 is MNHNY, CDR2 SVGAGI (reference sequence). The CDR3 contains 12 residues. Trimming took 6 bases from V and 15 from J; bases not matched to a gene: 8. CDR3 residues: CASRTEREGLFF. In DNA, the CDR3 is TGTGCCAGCAGAACAGAGCGGGAGGGACTGTTCTTC.

Remarks on this clone: Germline and junction disagree at one end, which may indicate a read error. The rearrangement joins TRBV5-5 to TRBJ2-5; 8 bases are a match to TRBD1. The CDR3 totals 15 residues. Germline V gene data show CDR1 as SGHKS and CDR2 as YYEKEE (reference sequence). The CDR3 DNA reads TGTGCCAGCACCGTTGACAGGGGTGACCAGGAGACCCAGTACTTC. It encodes CASTVDRGDQETQYF.